These 5 T cell receptor beta chains originate from one sample sequenced in a study of T cells after yellow fever vaccination. A single record per CDR3 protein comes from TCRdb applying MiXCR to the 5' RACE reads. Seen here are under 550,000 distinct CDR3 sequences, 21% observed once, and the top ten hold about a sixth. The sequencing used PBMCs, collected roughly 20 days after the first yellow fever vaccination. All receptors come from a man between 18 and 35 years old who received the YFV17D yellow fever vaccine.

V is TRBV7-9 and J is TRBJ2-1, with D possibly being TRBD1 or TRBD2 (5 bases each). The CDR3 covers 16 residues. Germline values: CDR1 SEHNR, CDR2 FQNEAQ (reference sequence). Deletions cut 4 bases from V and 4 bases from J, with 17 bases between. CDR3 amino acids: CASSSGTRPRYNEQFF. Here the CDR3 DNA reads TGTGCCAGCAGCTCCGGGACGCGACCAAGATACAATGAGCAGTTCTTC.

In this sample, this clonotype turned up a few times. The chain employs TRBV7-2 and TRBJ2-7; a possible D gene is TRBD1 (6 bases). The CDR3 is 15 residues long. Trimming stripped 5 bases from V and 5 bases from J, with 19 bases between. Per germline, CDR1 SGHTA and CDR2 FQGNSA. CDR3 nucleotides: TGTGCCAGCAGCCGACGGTTACAGGGATGGGACGAGCAGTACTTC. It yields the protein CASSRRLQGWDEQYF.

This clonotype was picked up a small number of times. The chain joins TRBV12-3 or TRBV12-4 to TRBJ1-5; no clear D gene. The CDR3 spans 16 residues. V was shortened by 3 bases and J by 4 bases, with 16 bases between the two germline ends. The chain's CDR3 is CASSFVGASRNQPQHF. The DNA of the CDR3 is TGTGCCAGCAGTTTCGTAGGTGCCTCGAGGAATCAGCCCCAGCATTTT.

There are a few counts of this clonotype. The J gene is TRBJ2-1, the V gene TRBV19; D is perhaps TRBD1 (6 bases). Between the trimmed V and J ends, which lost 6 bases and 9 bases, there was a span of 21 bases. This CDR3 comprises 15 residues. Germline V gene sequence: CDR1 LNHDA, CDR2 SQIVND (reference sequence). CDR3 nucleotides: TGTGCCAGTAGCCACGGGACACTGGGTCCGGGTGAGCAGTTCTTC. Amino acids: CASSHGTLGPGEQFF.

The chain is built from TRBV5-1 and TRBJ2-7; TRBD2 might be the D (6 bases). This CDR3 has 15 amino acids. V lost 0 bases and J 6 bases, leaving 16 bases between the germline ends. The germline gives CDR1 SGHRS, CDR2 YFSETQ. In nucleotides, the CDR3 is TGCGCCAGCAGCTTGGATCCGGGGACTCCCTTCGAGCAGTACTTC. Its protein is CASSLDPGTPFEQYF.